The 8 T cell receptor beta chains presented below share a single source sample, sequenced in a study of PD-1 blockade in mismatch repair-deficient tumors. Measured with immunoSEQ multiplex PCR; TCRdb has only the in-frame clones, and not every one. The sample has some 66,000 clones; around 89% are singletons. This specimen was peripheral blood, taken 52 weeks after starting pembrolizumab. The source is an adult with mismatch repair-deficient cancer.

The chain has TRBV28 and TRBJ2-7; 7 bases are shared with TRBD1. Germline V CDR1 and CDR2: MDHEN, SYDVKM. With V trimmed by 6 bases and J by 5 bases, 13 bases remained unmatched. The CDR3 is 15 amino acids. The CDR3 DNA is TGTGCCAGCAGCCATACCAGACAGGGATTCCACGAGCAGTACTTC. Residues: CASSHTRQGFHEQYF.

V and J are TRBV7-8 and TRBJ2-5; no clear D. Trimming cost V 4 bases and J 1 base, with 10 bases left between them. The CDR3 contains 14 residues. CDR1 SGHVS and CDR2 FQNEAQ come from the germline V gene. CDR3 loop: CASSSTHLQETQYF. Here the CDR3 DNA reads TGTGCCAGCAGCTCTACACACCTCCAAGAGACCCAGTACTTC. The entire variable domain, with the rest obtained from reference TRBV7-8 and TRBJ2-5, is as follows: GAGVSQSPRYKVAKRGQDVALRCDPISGHVSLFWYQQALGQGPEFLTYFQNEAQLDKSGLPSDRFFAERPEGSVSTLKIQRTQQEDSAVYLCASSSTHLQETQYFGPGTRLLVL.

The chain combines TRBV7-8 with TRBJ2-7; 9 positions agree with TRBD1. CDR1 is SGHVS, CDR2 FQNEAQ, per germline. Losses at the gene ends were 0 bases for V and 0 bases for J; bases not matched to a gene: 3. There are 16 residues in the CDR3. The CDR3 DNA reads TGTGCCAGCAGCTTAGCGGACAGGGGCGGCTCCTACGAGCAGTACTTC. Translated, it gives CASSLADRGGSYEQYF.

This clone was seen only once. The chain recombines TRBV28 with TRBJ2-7; 9 bases agree with TRBD1. Per germline, CDR1 MDHEN and CDR2 SYDVKM. With V trimmed by 10 bases and J by 5 bases, 15 bases remained unmatched. CDR3 length equals 15 residues. The CDR3 sequence is CATLVWGQGMNEQYF. Here the CDR3 DNA reads TGTGCCACCCTGGTTTGGGGACAGGGAATGAACGAGCAGTACTTC.

The chain is built from TRBV4-1 and TRBJ2-1, with 10 nucleotides matching TRBD2. The CDR3 has 17 residues. Germline CDR1 and CDR2: MGHRA and YSYEKL. With 1 base clipped from V and 6 bases from J, the junction kept 9 bases outside the gene matches. This chain's CDR3 is CASSQVISGRYFNEQFF. For the CDR3, the DNA is TGCGCCAGCAGCCAAGTGATTAGCGGGAGGTATTTCAATGAGCAGTTCTTC.

The rearrangement links TRBV28 to TRBJ2-7; D possibly corresponds to TRBD2 (7 bases). V was shortened by 5 bases and J by 6 bases, with 20 bases between the two germline ends. CDR3 length equals 15 residues. Germline CDR1 is MDHEN and CDR2 is SYDVKM. CDR3 coding DNA: TGTGCCAGCAGTCGCCCGAGTGACGGGGGGCCCGAGCAGTACTTC. Encoded protein: CASSRPSDGGPEQYF.

This sequence joins TRBV10-3 and TRBJ2-2, with TRBD2 matching over 14 bases. The trim removed 6 bases at V and 2 bases at J, leaving 20 bases unmatched. The CDR3 has 22 residues. The germline V gene encodes CDR1 ENHRY and CDR2 SYGVKD. The chain's CDR3 is CAISVRRGLAGEPQKNTGELFF. CDR3 sequence (DNA): TGTGCCATCAGCGTCAGGAGGGGACTAGCGGGGGAACCTCAGAAAAACACCGGGGAGCTGTTTTTT.

The chain links TRBV6-1 to TRBJ2-5; D unclear. Trimming cost V 1 base and J 1 base, with 7 bases left between them. CDR1 and CDR2 (germline): MNHNS, SASEGT. There are 14 residues in the CDR3. The CDR3 loop reads CASSEVSSQETQYF. The DNA of the CDR3 is TGTGCCAGCAGTGAAGTGTCTAGCCAAGAGACCCAGTACTTC.